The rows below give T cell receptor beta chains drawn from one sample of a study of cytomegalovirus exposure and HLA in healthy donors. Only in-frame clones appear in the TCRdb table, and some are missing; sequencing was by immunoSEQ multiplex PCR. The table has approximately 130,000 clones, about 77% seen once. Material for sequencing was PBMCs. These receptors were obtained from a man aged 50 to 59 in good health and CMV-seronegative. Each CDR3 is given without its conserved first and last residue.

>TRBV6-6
ASSYGGGFQPQH
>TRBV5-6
ASSSTTTEAF
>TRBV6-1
ASSDPPEGTDTQY
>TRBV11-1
ASSYGQSNYGYT
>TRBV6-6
ASSYGQSPLPH
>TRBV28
ASSSRGNEQF
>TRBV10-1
ASSESFGGELF
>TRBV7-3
ASSFSAGPYEQY
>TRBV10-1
ASSFDRATEAF
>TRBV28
ASSLERPSAGQPQH
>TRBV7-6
ASSIPGLAGNEQF
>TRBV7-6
ASSPGSSNQPQH
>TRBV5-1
ASSLVRLAGGNEQF
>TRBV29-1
SVLVSGANVLT
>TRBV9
ASSGSGGRGEKLF
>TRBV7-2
ASSPAGTGVADTQY
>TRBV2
ASSATGGSGYT
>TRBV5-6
ASSSGNFGTQY
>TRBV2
ASRRTGGSNEQF
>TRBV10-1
ASSARTSGPYEQY
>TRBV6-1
ASLRAGELF
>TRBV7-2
ASSLSGGALYEQF
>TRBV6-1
ASSGQGAGDTQY
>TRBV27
ASSMGWGQSSYNEQF
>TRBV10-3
AISESQQGGEQY
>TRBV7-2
ASSRTSGSREQF
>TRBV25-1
ASSEFRLVGGNTIY
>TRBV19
ASRAIAGDEKLF
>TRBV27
ASSQQGTYEQY
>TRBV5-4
ASSLGTDYGYT
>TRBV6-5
ASSPSGVAYEQY
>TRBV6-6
ASSGTSGRGNEQF
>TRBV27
ASSFRGLGDTEAF
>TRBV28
ASSKTSGYTDTQY
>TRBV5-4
ASSLGATPGAF
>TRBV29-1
SVDPGGTQY
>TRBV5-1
ASSSGGISSYNEQF
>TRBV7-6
ASSLGTGDIDTQY
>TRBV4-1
ASSQDVQGKTNEQF
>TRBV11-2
ASSVTLAGDHEQY
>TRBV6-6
ASCFATGGPYEQY
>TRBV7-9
ASSFYGDGYT